This entry describes one TCR beta chain. This record comes from a study of OX40 agonist ivuxolimab in advanced cancers. The method was immunoSEQ multiplex PCR; TCRdb's version includes in-frame clones alone and lacks a portion of them. The data show 45,000 to 50,000 clones, with 88% seen just once and about 54% held by the top ten. The sequence was collected from an adult with an advanced solid tumor such as melanoma, head and neck, liver or kidney cancer. The sequencing used CD4+ or CD8+ T cells sorted from blood, collected in a trial of the OX40 agonist ivuxolimab.

As DNA, the CDR3 is TGTGCCAGCAGCGGACTAGCGGTCACAGATACGCAGTATTTT. Its protein is CASSGLAVTDTQYF. The rearrangement links TRBV4-2 to TRBJ2-3; 10 positions match TRBD2. The germline V gene encodes CDR1 LGHNA and CDR2 YNFKEQ. There are 14 residues in the CDR3. V dropped 5 bases and J dropped 2; count of bases not matched to a gene: 1.